This passage covers 3 T cell receptor beta chains from one sample sequenced in a study of cytomegalovirus exposure and HLA in healthy donors (dated by TCRdb to the late 2010s). The library was generated by the immunoSEQ multiplex PCR assay. For the multiplex PCR, a mixture combining 60 forward primers for TCR Vbeta segments and 13 reverse primers for TCR Jbeta segments was used. TCRdb holds this immuneACCESS table with in-frame rearrangements only. Some clones are missing; in checked studies, unresolved V genes explain under half, and the rest has no known cause. The sample table holds roughly 100,000 clones, of which 76% were seen once. Of the sample, about a tenth falls within the top ten clones. Sequences were obtained from PBMCs. The receptors shown here come from a woman between 18 and 29 years old in good health and CMV-seropositive.

This clone has only a few counts. This chain joins TRBV20-1 and TRBJ1-5; D is uncertain. There are 10 residues in the CDR3. V was trimmed by 3 bases and J by 7 bases, leaving 4 bases between them. CDR1 DFQATT and CDR2 SNEGSKA come from the germline V gene (reference sequence). CDR3 coding DNA: TGCAGTGCTAGTGGCCAGCCCCAGCATTTT. The encoded protein is CSASGQPQHF.

This chain links TRBV7-6 with TRBJ2-5; D is perhaps TRBD1 (6 bases). This CDR3 has 16 residues. In germline, CDR1 is SGHVS, CDR2 FNYEAQ. Trimming shortened V by 2 bases and J by 2 bases, and 15 bases separated the two germline ends. The CDR3 sequence is CASSLRARDIQETQYF. CDR3 nucleotide sequence: TGTGCCAGCAGCTTAAGGGCCCGGGACATACAAGAGACCCAGTACTTC. Filled out from reference TRBV7-6 and TRBJ2-5, the complete variable domain reads GAGVSQSPRYKVTKRGQDVALRCDPISGHVSLYWYRQALGQGPEFLTYFNYEAQQDKSGLPNDRFSAERPEGSISTLTIQRTEQRDSAMYRCASSLRARDIQETQYFGPGTRLLVL.

V is TRBV6-5 and J is TRBJ2-7; D remains ambiguous. Germline-derived CDR1 and CDR2 are MNHEY and SVGAGI. CDR3 length: 14 residues. Between the trimmed V and J ends, which lost 2 bases and 5 bases, there was a span of 13 bases. The CDR3 is CASSYGTELDEQYF. CDR3 nucleotides: TGTGCCAGCAGTTACGGAACAGAACTTGACGAGCAGTACTTC.